The 19 T cell receptor beta chains presented below share a single source sample, sequenced in a study of shared T cell receptors in the human thymus. Generated by immunoSEQ multiplex PCR, the TCRdb table keeps only in-frame clones and is missing some. The data show 55,000 to 80,000 clones, more than 90% seen once. Sequencing was done on a sample of thymocytes. These receptors all come from a human donor.

The J gene is TRBJ2-2, the V gene TRBV25-1; 7 bases map to TRBD1. V lost 4 bases to trimming and J lost 3 bases; unmatched junction nucleotides: 8. Germline-derived CDR1 and CDR2 are MGHDK and SYGVNS. The CDR3 contains 16 residues. CDR3 loop: CASSGRTGRHTGELFF. CDR3 DNA sequence: TGTGCCAGCAGTGGTAGGACAGGAAGGCACACCGGGGAGCTGTTTTTT.

J is TRBJ1-5 and V is TRBV4-3; no definite D call. The CDR3 is 14 amino acids. Germline-derived CDR1 and CDR2 are LGHNA and YSLEER. Trimming removed 5 bases at V and 7 bases at J, with 15 bases between. The CDR3 loop is CASSDFLGFQPQHF. The CDR3 nucleotides are TGCGCCAGCAGCGACTTTCTGGGGTTCCAGCCCCAGCATTTT.

The chain is built from TRBV10-3 and TRBJ1-6; TRBD1 agrees at 7 bases. V lost 0 bases to trimming and J lost 5 bases; unmatched junction nucleotides: 4. Germline V gene data show CDR1 as ENHRY and CDR2 as SYGVKD. The CDR3 has 16 residues. CDR3 DNA sequence: TGTGCCATCAGTGAGTCTCGACAGGGAGATAATTCACCCCTCCACTTT. Protein product: CAISESRQGDNSPLHF.

CDR3 protein: CASSGPQGGSYNEQFF. CDR3 nucleotides: TGTGCCAGCAGTGGGCCTCAAGGGGGTTCCTACAATGAGCAGTTCTTC. The chain has TRBV25-1 and TRBJ2-1; a weak D match, TRBD1 (6 bases). Trimming cost V 4 bases and J 1 base, with 14 bases left between them. Germline lookup yields CDR1 MGHDK and CDR2 SYGVNS. This CDR3 comprises 16 residues. Complete variable domain (other parts from reference TRBV25-1 and TRBJ2-1): EADIYQTPRYLVIGTGKKITLECSQTMGHDKMYWYQQDPGMELHLIHYSYGVNSTEKGDLSSESTVSRIRTEHFPLTLESARPSHTSQYLCASSGPQGGSYNEQFFGPGTRLTVL.

J is TRBJ1-5 and V is TRBV7-2, with 7 nucleotides matching TRBD1. Germline assignment: CDR1 SGHTA and CDR2 FQGNSA. With 5 bases clipped from V and 4 bases from J, the junction kept 8 bases outside the gene matches. This CDR3 has 15 residues. The CDR3 nucleotides read TGTGCCAGCAGCCCGGGACAGCAGCATAATCAGCCCCAGCATTTT. Translating it yields CASSPGQQHNQPQHF. Based on the CDR3 plus reference TRBV7-2 and TRBJ1-5, the full variable domain is GAGVSQSPSNKVTEKGKDVELRCDPISGHTALYWYRQSLGQGLEFLIYFQGNSAPDKSGLPSDRFSAERTGGSVSTLTIQRTQQEDSAVYLCASSPGQQHNQPQHFGDGTRLSIL.

The chain joins TRBV2 to TRBJ2-1; 11 bases are shared with TRBD2. Germline assignment: CDR1 SNHLY and CDR2 FYNNEI. V dropped 0 bases and J dropped 4; count of bases not matched to a gene: 5. This CDR3 has 17 amino acids. The chain's CDR3 is CASSEAHSGGGYNEQFF. The CDR3 DNA reads TGTGCCAGCAGTGAAGCGCATAGCGGGGGGGGTTACAATGAGCAGTTCTTC.

As DNA, the CDR3 is TGTGCCAGCAGCCGACGAAGACCTCGGACAGCCGCTAACTATGGCTACACCTTC. It specifies CASSRRRPRTAANYGYTF. V and J are TRBV14 and TRBJ1-2; D might be TRBD1 (6 bases). CDR3 length: 18 amino acids. The V end was cut by 4 bases, the J end by 0 bases, with 21 bases between. Germline V gene lookup returns CDR1 SGHDN and CDR2 FVKESK.

The genes are TRBV11-2 and TRBJ2-2; 8 positions match TRBD2. Germline V gene lookup returns CDR1 SGHAT and CDR2 FQNNGV. The CDR3 has 16 residues. Trimming at V came to 3 bases and at J to 4 bases, leaving 7 bases not matched to a gene. The CDR3 protein is CASSFPGGPGTGELFF. In DNA, the CDR3 is TGTGCCAGCAGCTTCCCGGGGGGGCCTGGCACCGGGGAGCTGTTTTTT. The full variable domain, its missing parts supplied by reference TRBV11-2 and TRBJ2-2, is EAGVAQSPRYKIIEKRQSVAFWCNPISGHATLYWYQQILGQGPKLLIQFQNNGVVDDSQLPKDRFSAERLKGVDSTLKIQPAKLEDSAVYLCASSFPGGPGTGELFFGEGSRLTVL.

The rearrangement uses TRBV5-6 and TRBJ1-6; no definite D call. The V gene lost 6 bases and the J gene lost 3 bases, with 19 bases spanning the gap. CDR1 and CDR2 from the germline V gene are SGHDT and YYEEEE. The CDR3 extends over 17 amino acids. The DNA for the CDR3 is TGTGCCAGCAACCTTGGGTGGAACGAGGACTATAATTCACCCCTCCACTTT. Its translation is CASNLGWNEDYNSPLHF. The full variable domain, its missing parts supplied by reference TRBV5-6 and TRBJ1-6, is DAGVTQSPTHLIKTRGQQVTLRCSPKSGHDTVSWYQQALGQGPQFIFQYYEEEERQRGNFPDRFSGHQFPNYSSELNVNALLLGDSALYLCASNLGWNEDYNSPLHFGNGTRLTVT.

This chain uses TRBV7-2 with TRBJ2-3; 8 bases fit TRBD1. Germline V gene sequence: CDR1 SGHTA, CDR2 FQGNSA. V shed 2 bases, J shed 4 bases, and the junction held 8 bases outside the gene matches. The CDR3 is 16 amino acids. In nucleotides, the CDR3 is TGTGCCAGCAGCTTATTAGGCAGGGGGCTTGCAGATACGCAGTATTTT. Protein: CASSLLGRGLADTQYF. The variable domain in full, with the rest retrieved from reference TRBV7-2 and TRBJ2-3, is GAGVSQSPSNKVTEKGKDVELRCDPISGHTALYWYRQSLGQGLEFLIYFQGNSAPDKSGLPSDRFSAERTGGSVSTLTIQRTQQEDSAVYLCASSLLGRGLADTQYFGPGTRLTVL.

V gene TRBV6-1 combines with J gene TRBJ2-7; D is undetermined. CDR1 and CDR2 from the germline V gene are MNHNS and SASEGT. The CDR3 has 11 amino acids. Trimming pared 11 bases from V and 0 bases from J, leaving 8 bases between. Here the CDR3 reads CAASPSYEQYF. CDR3 nucleotide sequence: TGTGCCGCTTCACCCTCCTACGAGCAGTACTTC.

The rearrangement uses TRBV7-6 and TRBJ2-3; no definite D call. The germline V gene has CDR1 SGHVS and CDR2 FNYEAQ. Between the trimmed V and J ends, which lost 6 bases and 2 bases, there was a span of 15 bases. The CDR3 runs 15 residues. The CDR3 DNA sequence: TGTGCCAGCAGTCCTAGGACGGATCCCACAGATACGCAGTATTTT. Its translation: CASSPRTDPTDTQYF.

This clone was recorded only once. CDR3 sequence: CASSPLGGTDTQYF. CDR3 nucleotides: TGTGCCAGCAGCCCCCTGGGGGGCACAGATACGCAGTATTTT. The chain employs TRBV14 and TRBJ2-3; D might be TRBD1 or TRBD2, each matching 5 bases. V was clipped by 4 bases and J by 1 base, with 9 bases between them. The CDR3 consists of 14 residues. Germline V gene sequence: CDR1 SGHDN, CDR2 FVKESK.

This chain uses TRBV7-2 with TRBJ1-4, with TRBD1 identical over 7 bases. The CDR3 is made up of 18 amino acids. Unmatched junction bases numbered 15, after V lost 7 bases and J lost 1 base. Germline CDR1 is SGHTA and CDR2 is FQGNSA. The chain's CDR3 is CASTPNETGRRTNEKLFF. CDR3 bases: TGTGCCAGCACCCCCAACGAGACAGGGCGGAGAACTAATGAAAAACTGTTTTTT.

This clone was found once. The rearrangement joins TRBV6-7 to TRBJ1-5; TRBD1 aligns across 8 bases. TRBV6-7 is noted as an ORF with a role that remains uncertain. After removal of 2 bases from V and 5 bases from J, the junction contained 17 bases not matched to a gene. The CDR3 sequence is 19 residues long. In nucleotides, the CDR3 is TGTGCCAGCAGTTACAAGGGACAGGTTGCCGAATTGTGGGATCAGCCCCAGCATTTT. It yields the protein CASSYKGQVAELWDQPQHF.

V and J are TRBV6-1 and TRBJ2-7; a weak D match, TRBD1 (8 bases). This CDR3 contains 17 residues. Germline V CDR1 and CDR2: MNHNS, SASEGT. V shed 4 bases and J shed 4 bases, with 23 bases lying between them. CDR3 nucleotide sequence: TGTGCCAGCAGTGTAGACAGGGGACCCGGGGGGAGGTACGAGCAGTACTTC. Translating gives CASSVDRGPGGRYEQYF.

The chain combines TRBV25-1 with TRBJ2-2; 8 positions match TRBD1. The CDR3 runs 16 residues. Trimming took 2 bases from V and 1 from J; bases not matched to a gene: 3. Germline V gene data show CDR1 as MGHDK and CDR2 as SYGVNS. The CDR3 sequence: CASSETGQVNTGELFF. CDR3 DNA sequence: TGTGCCAGCAGTGAAACGGGACAGGTGAACACCGGGGAGCTGTTTTTT.

This sequence joins TRBV28 and TRBJ1-2; D is perhaps TRBD1 (5 bases). Germline assignment: CDR1 MDHEN and CDR2 SYDVKM. V lost 0 bases and J 2 bases, leaving 10 bases between the germline ends. The CDR3 runs 15 residues. Written as DNA, the CDR3 is TGTGCCAGCAGTTTATGGAGGGACGGGAACTATGGCTACACCTTC. Its protein is CASSLWRDGNYGYTF.

This chain uses TRBV7-2 with TRBJ2-1, with 7 bases aligning to TRBD1. Per the germline V gene, CDR1 is SGHTA and CDR2 is FQGNSA. The CDR3 totals 15 residues. Trimming at V came to 4 bases and at J to 6 bases, leaving 9 bases not matched to a gene. CDR3 amino acids: CASSSQTTGVNEQFF. CDR3 DNA: TGTGCCAGCAGCTCGCAAACCACAGGGGTCAATGAGCAGTTCTTC.